This TCR beta chain was obtained from a study of cytomegalovirus exposure and HLA in healthy donors. Overall study results and limits: Researchers left out some V segments, among them TRBV6-2 and TRBV6-3, as indistinguishable.

The CDR3 loop spans 15 amino acids. Germline CDR1 reads SGHNT; CDR2 reads YYREEE (reference sequence). V gave up 5 bases and J gave up 9 bases; unmatched junction bases: 11. Primers for the PCR totalled 60 Vbeta and 13 Jbeta. Profiling relied on immunoSEQ multiplex PCR, and the TCRdb table lists in-frame clones only, not all of them. The table shows 150,000 to 200,000 clones, with roughly four fifths occurring only once. Nominally healthy donors provided the samples, though records likely missed some immune exposures. With respect to this clone: Its specificity is unknown.

The source of this sequence is a young woman in good health and CMV-seronegative. The chain has TRBV5-4 and TRBJ1-6; TRBD1 aligns across 7 bases. The sample consisted of PBMCs. The CDR3 DNA reads as TGTGCCAGCAGGTGGTGGGGACAGAAGAGTTCACCCCTCCACTTT. It encodes CASRWWGQKSSPLHF. The whole variable domain, filled in from reference TRBV5-4 and TRBJ1-6, reads ETGVTQSPTHLIKTRGQQVTLRCSSQSGHNTVSWYQQALGQGPQFIFQYYREEENGRGNFPPRFSGLQFPNYSSELNVNALELDDSALYLCASRWWGQKSSPLHFGNGTRLTVT.